This TCR beta chain was retrieved from a study of OX40 agonist ivuxolimab in advanced cancers. The CDR3 has 14 amino acids. V shed 4 bases and J 0 bases; nucleotides not matched to a gene: 3. Germline-derived CDR1 and CDR2 are SEHNR and FQNEAQ (reference sequence). The protocol was immunoSEQ multiplex PCR, while the TCRdb copy is restricted to in-frame clones and leaves out a portion. The sample contains about 64,000 clones, 80% to 90% of which appear only once. The sequence came from an adult with an advanced solid tumor such as melanoma, head and neck, liver or kidney cancer. The material was CD4+ or CD8+ T cells sorted from blood, obtained in a trial of the OX40 agonist ivuxolimab. This chain uses TRBV7-9 with TRBJ2-7; 7 bases agree with TRBD1. The CDR3 region is CASSYRDSSYEQYF. The CDR3, as DNA: TGTGCCAGCAGCTACCGGGACAGCTCCTACGAGCAGTACTTC.